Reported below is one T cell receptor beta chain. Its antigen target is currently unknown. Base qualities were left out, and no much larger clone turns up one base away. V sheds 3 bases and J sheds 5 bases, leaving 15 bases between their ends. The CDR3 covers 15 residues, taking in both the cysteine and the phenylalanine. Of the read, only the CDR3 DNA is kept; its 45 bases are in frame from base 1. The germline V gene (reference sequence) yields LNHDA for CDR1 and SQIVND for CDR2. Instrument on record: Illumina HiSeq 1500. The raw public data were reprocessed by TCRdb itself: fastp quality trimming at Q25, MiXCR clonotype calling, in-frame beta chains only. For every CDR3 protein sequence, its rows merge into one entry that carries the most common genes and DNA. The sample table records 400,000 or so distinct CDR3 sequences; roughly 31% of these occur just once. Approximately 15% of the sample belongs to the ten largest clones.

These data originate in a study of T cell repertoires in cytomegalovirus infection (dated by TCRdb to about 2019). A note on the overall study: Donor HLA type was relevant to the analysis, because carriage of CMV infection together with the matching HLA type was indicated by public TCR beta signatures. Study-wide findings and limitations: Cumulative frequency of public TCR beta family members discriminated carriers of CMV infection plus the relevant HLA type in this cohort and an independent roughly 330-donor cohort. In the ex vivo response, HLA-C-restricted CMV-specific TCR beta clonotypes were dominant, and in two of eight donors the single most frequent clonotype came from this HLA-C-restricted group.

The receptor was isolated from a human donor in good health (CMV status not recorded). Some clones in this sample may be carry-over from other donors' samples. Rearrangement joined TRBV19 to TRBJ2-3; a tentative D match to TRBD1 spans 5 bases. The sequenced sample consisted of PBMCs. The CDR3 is CASSMALWGGDTQYF. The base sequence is TGTGCCAGTAGTATGGCCCTTTGGGGCGGAGATACGCAGTATTTT.